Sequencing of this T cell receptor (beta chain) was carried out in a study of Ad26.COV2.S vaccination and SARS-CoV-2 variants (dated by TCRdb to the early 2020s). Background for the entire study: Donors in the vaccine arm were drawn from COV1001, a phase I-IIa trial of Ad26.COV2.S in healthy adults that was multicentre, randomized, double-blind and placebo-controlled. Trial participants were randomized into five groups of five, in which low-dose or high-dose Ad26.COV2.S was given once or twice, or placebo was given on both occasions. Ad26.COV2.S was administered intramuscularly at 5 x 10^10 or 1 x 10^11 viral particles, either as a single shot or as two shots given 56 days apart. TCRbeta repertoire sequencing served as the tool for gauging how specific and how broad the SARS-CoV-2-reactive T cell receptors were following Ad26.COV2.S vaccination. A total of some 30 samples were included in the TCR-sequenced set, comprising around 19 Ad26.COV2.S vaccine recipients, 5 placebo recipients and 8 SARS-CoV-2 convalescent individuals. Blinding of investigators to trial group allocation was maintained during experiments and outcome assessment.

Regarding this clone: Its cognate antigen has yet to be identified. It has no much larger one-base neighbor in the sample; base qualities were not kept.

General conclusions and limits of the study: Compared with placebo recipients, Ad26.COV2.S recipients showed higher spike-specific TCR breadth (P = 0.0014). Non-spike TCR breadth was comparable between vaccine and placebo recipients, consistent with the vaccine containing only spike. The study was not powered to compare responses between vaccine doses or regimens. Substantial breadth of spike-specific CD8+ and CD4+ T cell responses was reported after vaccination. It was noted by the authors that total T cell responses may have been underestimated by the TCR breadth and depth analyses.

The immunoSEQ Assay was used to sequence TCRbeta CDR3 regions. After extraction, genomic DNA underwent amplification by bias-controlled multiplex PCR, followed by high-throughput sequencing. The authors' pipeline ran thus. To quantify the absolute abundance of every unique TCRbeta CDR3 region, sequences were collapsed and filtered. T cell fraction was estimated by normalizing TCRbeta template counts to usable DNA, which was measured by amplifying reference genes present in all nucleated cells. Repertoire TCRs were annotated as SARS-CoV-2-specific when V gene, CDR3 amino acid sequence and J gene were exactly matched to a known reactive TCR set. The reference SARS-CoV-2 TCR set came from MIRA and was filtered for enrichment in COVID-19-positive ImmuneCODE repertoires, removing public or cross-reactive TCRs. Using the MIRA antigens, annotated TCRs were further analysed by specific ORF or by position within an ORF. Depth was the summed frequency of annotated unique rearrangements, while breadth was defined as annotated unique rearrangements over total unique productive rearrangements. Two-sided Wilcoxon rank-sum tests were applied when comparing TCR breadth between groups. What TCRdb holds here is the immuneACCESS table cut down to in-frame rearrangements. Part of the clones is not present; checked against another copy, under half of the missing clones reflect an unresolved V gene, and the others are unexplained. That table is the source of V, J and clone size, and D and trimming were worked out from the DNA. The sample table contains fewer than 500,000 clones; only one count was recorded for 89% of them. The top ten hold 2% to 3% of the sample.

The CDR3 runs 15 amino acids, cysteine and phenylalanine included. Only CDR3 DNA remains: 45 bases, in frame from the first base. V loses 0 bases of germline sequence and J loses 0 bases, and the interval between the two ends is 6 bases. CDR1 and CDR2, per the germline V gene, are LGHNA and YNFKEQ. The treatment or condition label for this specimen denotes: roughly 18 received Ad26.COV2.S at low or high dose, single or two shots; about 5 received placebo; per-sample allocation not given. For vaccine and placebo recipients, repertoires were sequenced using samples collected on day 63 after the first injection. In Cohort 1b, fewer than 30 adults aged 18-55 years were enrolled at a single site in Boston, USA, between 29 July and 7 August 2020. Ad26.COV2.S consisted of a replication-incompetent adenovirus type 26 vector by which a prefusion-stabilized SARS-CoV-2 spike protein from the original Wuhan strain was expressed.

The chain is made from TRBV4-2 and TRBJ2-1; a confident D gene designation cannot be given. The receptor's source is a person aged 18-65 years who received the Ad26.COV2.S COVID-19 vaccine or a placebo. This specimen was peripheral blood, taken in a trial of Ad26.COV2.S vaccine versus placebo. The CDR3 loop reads CASSQDPSSYNEQFF. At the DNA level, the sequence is TGTGCCAGCAGCCAAGACCCCAGCTCCTACAATGAGCAGTTCTTC.